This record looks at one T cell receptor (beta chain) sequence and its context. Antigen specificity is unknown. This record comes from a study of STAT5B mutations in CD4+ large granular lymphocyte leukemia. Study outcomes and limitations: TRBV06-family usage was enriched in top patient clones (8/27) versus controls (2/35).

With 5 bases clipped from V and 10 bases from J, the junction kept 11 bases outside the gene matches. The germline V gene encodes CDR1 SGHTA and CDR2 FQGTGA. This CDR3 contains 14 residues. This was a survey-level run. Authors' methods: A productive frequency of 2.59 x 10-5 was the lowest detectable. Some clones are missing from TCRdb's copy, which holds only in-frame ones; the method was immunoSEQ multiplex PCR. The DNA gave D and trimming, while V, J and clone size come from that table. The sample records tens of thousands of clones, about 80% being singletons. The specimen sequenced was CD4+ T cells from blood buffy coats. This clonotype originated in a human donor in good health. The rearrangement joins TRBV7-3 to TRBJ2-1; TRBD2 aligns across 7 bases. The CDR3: CASSPISTSAEQFF. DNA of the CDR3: TGTGCCAGCAGCCCCATATCCACTAGCGCCGAGCAGTTCTTC.